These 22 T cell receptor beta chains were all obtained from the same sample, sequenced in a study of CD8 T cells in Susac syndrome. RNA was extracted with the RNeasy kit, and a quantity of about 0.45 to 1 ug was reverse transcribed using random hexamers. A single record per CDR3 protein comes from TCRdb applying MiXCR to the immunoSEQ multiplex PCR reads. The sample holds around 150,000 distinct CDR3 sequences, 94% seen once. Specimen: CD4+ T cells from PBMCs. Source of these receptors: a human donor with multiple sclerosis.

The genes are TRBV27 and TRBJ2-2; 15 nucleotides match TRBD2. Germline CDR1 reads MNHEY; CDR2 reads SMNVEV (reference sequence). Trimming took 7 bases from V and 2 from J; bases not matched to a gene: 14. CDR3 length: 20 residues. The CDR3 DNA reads TGTGCCAGCAAAAAGTACGGTGGGACTAGCGGGAGGACAAACACCGGGGAGCTGTTTTTT. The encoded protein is CASKKYGGTSGRTNTGELFF.

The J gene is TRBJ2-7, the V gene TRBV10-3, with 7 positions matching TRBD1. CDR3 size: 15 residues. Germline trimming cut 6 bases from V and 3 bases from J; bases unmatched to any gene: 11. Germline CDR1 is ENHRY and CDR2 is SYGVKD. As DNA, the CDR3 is TGTGCCATCAGCTCCACCGGGACAGAGAACTACGAGCAGTACTTC. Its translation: CAISSTGTENYEQYF.

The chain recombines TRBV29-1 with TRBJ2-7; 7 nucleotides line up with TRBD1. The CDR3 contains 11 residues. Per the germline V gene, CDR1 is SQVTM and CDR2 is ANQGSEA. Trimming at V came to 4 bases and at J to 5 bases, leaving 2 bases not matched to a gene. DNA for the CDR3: TGCAGCGTTGGACAGGGAGACGAGCAGTACTTC. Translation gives CSVGQGDEQYF.

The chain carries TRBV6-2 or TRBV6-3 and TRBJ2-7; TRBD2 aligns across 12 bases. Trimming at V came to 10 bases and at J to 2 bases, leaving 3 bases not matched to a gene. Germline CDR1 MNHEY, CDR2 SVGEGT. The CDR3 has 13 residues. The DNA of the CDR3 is TGTGCCACCAGGACTAGCGGGACCTACGAGCAGTACTTC. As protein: CATRTSGTYEQYF.

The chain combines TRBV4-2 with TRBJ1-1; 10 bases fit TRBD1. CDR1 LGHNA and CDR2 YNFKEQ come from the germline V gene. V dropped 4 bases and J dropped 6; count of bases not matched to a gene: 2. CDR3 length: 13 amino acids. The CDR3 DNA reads TGTGCCAGCAGCCGACAGGGGGCCGCTGAAGCTTTCTTT. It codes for CASSRQGAAEAFF.

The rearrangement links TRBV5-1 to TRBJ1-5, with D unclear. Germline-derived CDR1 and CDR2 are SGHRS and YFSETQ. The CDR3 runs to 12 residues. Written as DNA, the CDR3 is TGCCCTCATAAGGGAAGCAATCAGCCCCAGCATTTT. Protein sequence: CPHKGSNQPQHF.

The CDR3 DNA reads as TGTGCCAGCAGCGCGGGGGGACAGTATCGGCGGGAAGCTTTCTTT. Protein sequence: CASSAGGQYRREAFF. This chain connects TRBV5-4 to TRBJ1-1; 7 bases map to TRBD1. V lost 4 bases, J lost 8 bases, and 14 bases stayed unmatched. CDR1 SGHNT and CDR2 YYREEE come from the germline V gene (reference sequence). The length of the CDR3 is 15 residues.

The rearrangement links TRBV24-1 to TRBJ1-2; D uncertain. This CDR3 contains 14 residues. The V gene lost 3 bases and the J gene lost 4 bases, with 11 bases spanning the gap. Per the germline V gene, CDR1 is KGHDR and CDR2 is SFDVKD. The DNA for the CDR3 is TGTGCCACCAGTGATCCCGACGGCGCCTATGGCTACACCTTC. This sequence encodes CATSDPDGAYGYTF.

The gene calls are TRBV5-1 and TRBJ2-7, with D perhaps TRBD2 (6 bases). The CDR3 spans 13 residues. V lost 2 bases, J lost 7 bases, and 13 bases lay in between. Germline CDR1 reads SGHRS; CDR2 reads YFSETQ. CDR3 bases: TGCGCCAGCAGCTTAGGGACTCCTGGGGAGCAGTACTTC. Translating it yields CASSLGTPGEQYF.

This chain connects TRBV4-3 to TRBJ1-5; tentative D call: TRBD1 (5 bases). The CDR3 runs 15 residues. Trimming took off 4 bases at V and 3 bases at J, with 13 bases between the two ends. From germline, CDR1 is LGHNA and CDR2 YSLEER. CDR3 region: CASSPEGHLNQPQHF. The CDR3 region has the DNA TGCGCCAGCAGCCCTGAGGGGCACCTCAATCAGCCCCAGCATTTT.

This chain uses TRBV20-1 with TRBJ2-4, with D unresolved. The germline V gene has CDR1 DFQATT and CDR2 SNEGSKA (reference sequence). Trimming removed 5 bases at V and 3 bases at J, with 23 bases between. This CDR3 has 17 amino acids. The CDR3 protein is CSAENDFGLLGKNIQYF. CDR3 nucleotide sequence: TGCAGTGCTGAGAATGATTTTGGGCTTCTGGGCAAAAACATTCAGTACTTC.

CDR3 region: CSTGSGGPSEQYF. For the CDR3, the DNA is TGCAGTACCGGGAGTGGGGGGCCAAGCGAGCAGTACTTC. The rearrangement joins TRBV20-1 to TRBJ2-7; possibly TRBD1 or TRBD2 for D (6 bases each). Trimming took 8 bases from V and 6 from J, leaving 20 bases between them. Germline CDR1 reads DFQATT; CDR2 reads SNEGSKA (reference sequence). The length of the CDR3 is 13 residues.

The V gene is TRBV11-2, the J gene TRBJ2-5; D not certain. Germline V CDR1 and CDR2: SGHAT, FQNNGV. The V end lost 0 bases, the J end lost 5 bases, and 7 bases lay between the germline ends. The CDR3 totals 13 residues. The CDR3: CASSLDAEETQYF. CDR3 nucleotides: TGTGCCAGCAGCTTAGATGCCGAGGAGACCCAGTACTTC.

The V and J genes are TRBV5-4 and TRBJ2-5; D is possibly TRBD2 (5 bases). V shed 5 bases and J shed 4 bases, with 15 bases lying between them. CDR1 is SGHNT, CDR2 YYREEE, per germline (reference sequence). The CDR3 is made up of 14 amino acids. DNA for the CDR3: TGTGCCAGCAGTCACCAGGAGCTAGCAGAGACCCAGTACTTC. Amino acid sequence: CASSHQELAETQYF.

The CDR3 bases are TGCAGTGCTATGGAGGATAGCAATCAGCCCCAGCATTTT. Translating gives CSAMEDSNQPQHF. The chain is built from TRBV20-1 and TRBJ1-5; D is undetermined. Germline-derived CDR1 and CDR2 are DFQATT and SNEGSKA (reference sequence). Trimming cost V 4 bases and J 0 bases, with 7 bases left between them. The CDR3 contains 13 residues.

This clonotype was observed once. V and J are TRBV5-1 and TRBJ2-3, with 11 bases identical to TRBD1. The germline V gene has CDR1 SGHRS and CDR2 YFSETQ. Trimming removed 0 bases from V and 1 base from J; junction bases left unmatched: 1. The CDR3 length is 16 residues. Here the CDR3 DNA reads TGCGCCAGCAGCTTGGGGACAGGGGGCGGCACAGATACGCAGTATTTT. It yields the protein CASSLGTGGGTDTQYF.

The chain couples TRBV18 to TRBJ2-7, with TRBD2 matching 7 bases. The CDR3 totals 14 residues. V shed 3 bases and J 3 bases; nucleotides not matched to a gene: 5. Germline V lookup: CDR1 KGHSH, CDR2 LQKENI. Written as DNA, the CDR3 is TGTGCCAGCTCACCGGGACTAAACCTCTACGAGCAGTACTTC. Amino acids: CASSPGLNLYEQYF.

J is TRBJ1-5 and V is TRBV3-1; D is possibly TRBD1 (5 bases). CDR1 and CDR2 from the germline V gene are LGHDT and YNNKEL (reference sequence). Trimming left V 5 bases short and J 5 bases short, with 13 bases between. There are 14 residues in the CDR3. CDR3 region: CASSTRQGDQPQHF. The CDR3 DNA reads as TGTGCCAGCAGCACCCGTCAGGGAGATCAGCCCCAGCATTTT.

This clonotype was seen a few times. CDR3 sequence: CASSRANQGAFDYGYTF. The CDR3 nucleotides read TGTGCCAGCAGTCGCGCCAACCAGGGGGCATTTGACTATGGCTACACCTTC. The V call is TRBV6-1, the J call TRBJ1-2; 8 bases line up with TRBD1. After removal of 5 bases from V and 3 bases from J, the junction contained 14 bases not matched to a gene. Germline loops: CDR1 MNHNS, CDR2 SASEGT. The CDR3 has 17 residues.

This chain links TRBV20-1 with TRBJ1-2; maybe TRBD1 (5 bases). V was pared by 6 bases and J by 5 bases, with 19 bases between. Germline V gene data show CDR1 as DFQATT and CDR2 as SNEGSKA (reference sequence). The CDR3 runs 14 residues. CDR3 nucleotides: TGCAGTGCGGATGGGGGTAGGGCTATGTATGGCTACACCTTC. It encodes CSADGGRAMYGYTF.

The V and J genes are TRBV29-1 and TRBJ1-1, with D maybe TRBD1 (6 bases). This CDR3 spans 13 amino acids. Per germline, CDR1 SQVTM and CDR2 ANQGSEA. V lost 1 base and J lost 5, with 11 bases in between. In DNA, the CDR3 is TGCAGCGTTGAAGGGACAGCGAGGACTGAAGCTTTCTTT. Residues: CSVEGTARTEAFF.

The CDR3 here is CASIKDRAEAFF. The CDR3 region has the DNA TGTGCCAGCATTAAAGACAGGGCGGAAGCTTTCTTT. The chain employs TRBV2 and TRBJ1-1; 7 bases are shared with TRBD1. Germline lookup yields CDR1 SNHLY and CDR2 FYNNEI. CDR3 size: 12 residues. J gave up 8 bases and V 7 bases, and 7 bases lay outside the gene matches.